Below are 6 T cell receptor beta chains sequenced from a single sample in a study of identical twins. TCRdb redid the calling of the 5' RACE reads with MiXCR, one entry per CDR3 protein. Seen here are fewer than 250,000 distinct CDR3 sequences, around 8.1% observed once, and the top ten hold around 1.8%. These data were also reused for a study on yellow fever vaccine responses in identical twins.

The sample was memory (CD45RO+) T cells sorted from blood. These receptors came from a woman between 18 and 29 years old in good health.

This clonotype was counted at least ten times. V usage is TRBV4-3 and J usage is TRBJ2-5; 9 bases map to TRBD2. The CDR3 loop spans 15 amino acids. From germline, CDR1 is LGHNA and CDR2 YSLEER. V lost 2 bases, J lost 6 bases, and 7 bases stayed unmatched. CDR3 region: CASSQTGTSLQTQYF. The DNA of the CDR3 is TGCGCCAGCAGCCAAACCGGGACTAGCCTGCAGACCCAGTACTTC.

Of note for this clonotype: A much larger clone sits a single nucleotide away, making a read error possible. V gene TRBV5-1 combines with J gene TRBJ1-5; 9 bases line up with TRBD1. The CDR3 length is 15 residues. Per germline, CDR1 SGHRS and CDR2 YFSETQ. CDR3 protein: CTSSSQGADNQPQHF. The DNA for the CDR3 is TGCACCAGCAGCTCACAGGGGGCCGACAATCAGCCCCAGCATTTT.

The gene calls are TRBV7-9 and TRBJ2-3, with 8 bases that match TRBD1. The CDR3 is 16 residues long. Germline V gene lookup returns CDR1 SEHNR and CDR2 FQNEAQ (reference sequence). The V segment lost 7 bases and the J segment 5 bases; nucleotides outside the gene matches: 14. The CDR3 sequence: CASNPQDREPVDTQYF. The CDR3 nucleotides read TGTGCCAGCAACCCCCAGGACAGGGAGCCGGTAGATACGCAGTATTTT.

The chain uses TRBV20-1 and TRBJ1-1, with a possible D match to TRBD1 (6 bases). CDR1 and CDR2 from the germline V gene are DFQATT and SNEGSKA (reference sequence). Trimming pared 0 bases from V and 4 bases from J, leaving 15 bases between. The CDR3 length is 15 residues. The CDR3 nucleotides read TGCAGTGCTAGAGATAGGGCCAGGGGCCCCACTGAAGCTTTCTTT. Amino acid sequence: CSARDRARGPTEAFF.

The chain couples TRBV6-5 to TRBJ2-7; 7 bases agree with TRBD2. Per the germline V gene, CDR1 is MNHEY and CDR2 is SVGAGI. J was trimmed by 0 bases and V by 4 bases; bases with no gene match: 6. The CDR3 loop spans 15 amino acids. In nucleotides, the CDR3 is TGTGCCAGCAGTTCACAAGCGGGGAGCTCCTACGAGCAGTACTTC. It is translated as CASSSQAGSSYEQYF.

In its sample, this clonotype was seen many times. The chain carries TRBV15 and TRBJ1-6; 7 bases are a match to TRBD1. V lost 0 bases to trimming and J lost 8 bases; unmatched junction nucleotides: 4. The CDR3 is 15 amino acids. Germline V gene sequence: CDR1 LNHNV, CDR2 YYDKDF (reference sequence). CDR3 nucleotides: TGTGCCACCAGCAGAGACTACAGGGGTGATTCACCCCTCCACTTT. Translating gives CATSRDYRGDSPLHF.